This T cell receptor (beta chain) was recovered during a study of T cells after yellow fever vaccination. Study findings and constraints: Detected again after the booster were most primary-vaccination clones, at 95% to 98% CD4 and 80% to 90% CD8. Some clonotypes were seen in both the CD4 and the CD8 compartments. These made up a small share and likely arose from convergent recombination.

This clonotype has a count of ten or more. The antigen remains undetermined. With 0 bases removed from V and 0 bases from J, the gap between germline ends came to 14 bases. CDR3 length: 17 residues. In germline, CDR1 is SGDLS, CDR2 YYNGEE. As TCR cDNA was made by 5'RACE template switching, a universal primer site and UMIs were added. Via MiXCR, TCRdb re-called the 5' RACE reads, giving one row per CDR3 protein. The profile shows around 320,000 distinct CDR3 sequences, about 10% of them singletons. The origin of this receptor is a man younger than 30 who received the YFV17D yellow fever vaccine. The source was CD4+ T cells sorted from PBMCs, collected 45 days after the yellow fever booster vaccination. The rearrangement links TRBV9 to TRBJ2-3; weak D call: TRBD1 (6 bases). The CDR3: CASSVATRGKSTDTQYF. For the CDR3, the DNA is TGTGCCAGCAGCGTAGCTACGAGGGGGAAAAGCACAGATACGCAGTATTTT.